This TCR beta chain comes out of a study of cytomegalovirus exposure and HLA in healthy donors. Study in general: The 90 to 150 validation repertoires matched the approximately 700 first-cohort repertoires in platform, a later analysis reported.

Comment on this clone: Its target is not known.

Profiled with immunoSEQ multiplex PCR; TCRdb holds only in-frame clones, not every one. The profile shows 150,000 to 200,000 clones, around four fifths of them singletons. General study findings and limits: The study designated 150 or so TCR beta chains cytomegalovirus-associated. A few chains tied to CMV proved CMV antigen-specific in vitro.

This CDR3 has 13 amino acids. V gave up 2 bases and J gave up 7 bases, with 10 bases separating them. The germline V gene encodes CDR1 SGHKS and CDR2 YYEKEE (reference sequence). The sequence was obtained from a man aged 30 to 39 in good health and CMV-seropositive. The chain has TRBV5-5 and TRBJ2-4; a weak D match, TRBD2 (7 bases). The sequenced material came from PBMCs. The CDR3 here is CASSLQGGNIQYF. For the CDR3, the DNA is TGTGCCAGCAGCTTACAGGGAGGGAACATTCAGTACTTC.